This passage covers 16 T cell receptor beta chains from one sample sequenced in a study. Cells sorted as Tregs were CD4+, CD25+ and CD127-/low. TCRdb re-called the 5' RACE reads with MiXCR, one entry per CDR3 protein. The repertoire includes some 9,800 distinct CDR3 sequences, 20% to 30% of them detected once, and roughly 3.1% sits in the top ten. Source material: Tregs sorted from blood. The origin of the receptors is a female donor with breast cancer.

This clonotype was found many times. V gene TRBV9 combines with J gene TRBJ2-1, with D possibly matching TRBD2 (6 bases). CDR1 and CDR2 (germline): SGDLS, YYNGEE. Between the trimmed V and J ends, which lost 3 bases and 8 bases, there was a span of 9 bases. The CDR3 is made up of 12 amino acids. In nucleotides, the CDR3 is TGTGCCAGCAGCGCAGGAGGGCATGAGCAGTTCTTC. This sequence encodes CASSAGGHEQFF.

This clonotype was counted many times. CDR3 sequence: CSARDRGRGPYEQYF. CDR3 bases: TGCAGTGCTAGAGATCGGGGCAGGGGTCCCTACGAGCAGTACTTC. The chain carries TRBV20-1 and TRBJ2-7; possibly TRBD1 for D (6 bases). The CDR3 extends over 15 amino acids. The germline V and J ends were trimmed by 0 bases and 2 bases, with 14 bases remaining between them. In germline, CDR1 is DFQATT, CDR2 SNEGSKA (reference sequence).

V is TRBV4-2 and J is TRBJ2-7; no reliable D call. With 0 bases removed from V and 2 bases from J, the gap between germline ends came to 11 bases. The CDR3 covers 15 residues. CDR1 and CDR2 (germline): LGHNA, YNFKEQ. CDR3 DNA: TGTGCCAGCAGCCAAGATTTGGGTGAAACCTACGAGCAGTACTTC. Protein: CASSQDLGETYEQYF.

Concerning this clonotype: Because it lacks the conserved phenylalanine or tryptophan at the end, this CDR3 is likely a read error. The DNA is omitted, as the CDR3 cannot be located on it reliably, and the CDR3 follows TCRdb's listing. The chain carries TRBV24-1 and TRBJ2-1; the table names TRBD2, a call not compared with the DNA. Per germline, CDR1 KGHDR and CDR2 SFDVKD. The CDR3 totals 16 residues, both ends included. The CDR3 loop is CATSALSGAAYNEQIL.

The chain uses TRBV25-1 and TRBJ1-1; D not resolved. This CDR3 is 12 amino acids long. V lost 3 bases and J 4 bases, leaving 6 bases between the germline ends. Per the germline V gene, CDR1 is MGHDK and CDR2 is SYGVNS. The CDR3 here is CASSEGITEAFF. The CDR3 DNA reads TGTGCCAGCAGTGAGGGAATCACTGAAGCTTTCTTT.

By share of the sample, this clonotype is medium-sized. The rearrangement uses TRBV9 and TRBJ2-1; D tentatively reads TRBD1 or TRBD2 (5 bases each). V was shortened by 4 bases and J by 5 bases, with 13 bases between the two germline ends. Germline CDR1 and CDR2: SGDLS and YYNGEE. The CDR3 length is 14 residues. In nucleotides, the CDR3 is TGTGCCAGCAGCCTCCGGGACCTAAACAATGAGCAGTTCTTC. This sequence encodes CASSLRDLNNEQFF.

Relative to its sample, this clonotype is medium-sized. The V call is TRBV12-3 or TRBV12-4, the J call TRBJ1-6; a weak D match, TRBD1 (5 bases). The CDR3 runs 12 residues. The V and J ends lost 7 bases and 11 bases respectively, with 12 bases between them. The CDR3 spells CASTQGRTPLHF. The CDR3 coding sequence is TGTGCCAGCACCCAGGGAAGGACACCCCTCCACTTT.

By share, this clonotype counts as medium-sized. The chain is built from TRBV28 and TRBJ2-1; weak D call: TRBD1 (6 bases). V was shortened by 7 bases and J by 1 base, with 8 bases between the two germline ends. The CDR3 has 13 residues. The germline gives CDR1 MDHEN, CDR2 SYDVKM. In DNA, the CDR3 is TGTGCCAGCAAGAGGGGGTCCTACAATGAGCAGTTCTTC. It specifies CASKRGSYNEQFF. The whole variable domain, filled in from reference TRBV28 and TRBJ2-1, reads DVKVTQSSRYLVKRTGEKVFLECVQDMDHENMFWYRQDPGLGLRLIYFSYDVKMKEKGDIPEGYSVSREKKERFSLILESASTNQTSMYLCASKRGSYNEQFFGPGTRLTVL.

The rearrangement joins TRBV4-1 to TRBJ2-7, with D uncertain. The CDR3 length is 22 residues. The germline gives CDR1 MGHRA, CDR2 YSYEKL. The ends were cut back, 1 base at V and 7 bases at J, with 38 bases in the middle. This CDR3 is CASSQGRYNYGYTLDRRLEQYF. The CDR3 DNA follows: TGCGCCAGCAGCCAAGGGCGATACAACTATGGCTACACCTTGGATCGCCGCCTAGAGCAGTACTTC.

V is TRBV7-2 and J is TRBJ2-1; D is perhaps TRBD1 (6 bases). Germline V CDR1 and CDR2: SGHTA, FQGNSA. Trimming removed 6 bases at V and 3 bases at J, with 12 bases between. There are 14 residues in the CDR3. The CDR3 DNA sequence: TGTGCCAGCAGGCATATAGGGGGCTACAATGAGCAGTTCTTC. As protein: CASRHIGGYNEQFF.

Judged by abundance, this clonotype is medium-sized. The chain couples TRBV12-3 or TRBV12-4 to TRBJ2-3; the D call may be TRBD1 or TRBD2 (5 bases each). The CDR3 contains 15 residues. Trimming removed 4 bases from V and 6 bases from J, with 17 bases in between. The CDR3 DNA is TGTGCCAGCAGTTCTCCGGGACGGGGCGTGGATACGCAGTATTTT. This translates into CASSSPGRGVDTQYF.

This clonotype was seen at least ten times. The chain employs TRBV10-2 and TRBJ2-1, with no clear D. Trimming pared 6 bases from V and 0 bases from J, leaving 9 bases between. Germline CDR1 and CDR2: WSHSY and SAAADI. This CDR3 comprises 14 residues. The CDR3 DNA is TGCGCCAGCAGGCAGACAAACTCCTACAATGAGCAGTTCTTC. Protein product: CASRQTNSYNEQFF.

The genes are TRBV2 and TRBJ1-1; no reliable D call. Germline values: CDR1 SNHLY, CDR2 FYNNEI. The CDR3 is 14 residues long. V gave up 4 bases and J gave up 3 bases, with 12 bases separating them. The CDR3, as DNA: TGTGCCAGCAGTGGATCAGAGACGGACACTGAAGCTTTCTTT. It is translated as CASSGSETDTEAFF.

This clonotype was observed a single time. Here the CDR3 reads CASSNAGVGQYF. For the CDR3, the DNA is TGTGCCAGCAGTAACGCCGGGGTTGGGCAGTACTTC. This chain connects TRBV12-3 or TRBV12-4 to TRBJ2-7; tentatively, D is TRBD2 (5 bases). The length of the CDR3 is 12 residues. V was pared by 5 bases and J by 9 bases, with 14 bases between.

This clonotype was seen ten or more times. V and J are TRBV29-1 and TRBJ1-1, with D unresolved. The CDR3 runs 11 residues. Looked up from germline, CDR1 is SQVTM and CDR2 is ANQGSEA. The CDR3 bases are TGCGGTGCGCGAGCGTACACTGAAGCTTTCTTT. Its protein is CGARAYTEAFF.

Only a few counts were recorded for this clonotype. V gene TRBV6-2 or TRBV6-3 combines with J gene TRBJ1-1; D may be TRBD1 (5 bases). The germline V gene encodes CDR1 MNHEY and CDR2 SVGEGT. The germline V and J ends were trimmed by 2 bases and 5 bases, with 12 bases remaining between them. This CDR3 comprises 14 residues. The CDR3 is CASSYATGSTEAFF. The CDR3 nucleotides read TGTGCCAGCAGTTACGCAACAGGTTCGACTGAAGCTTTCTTT.